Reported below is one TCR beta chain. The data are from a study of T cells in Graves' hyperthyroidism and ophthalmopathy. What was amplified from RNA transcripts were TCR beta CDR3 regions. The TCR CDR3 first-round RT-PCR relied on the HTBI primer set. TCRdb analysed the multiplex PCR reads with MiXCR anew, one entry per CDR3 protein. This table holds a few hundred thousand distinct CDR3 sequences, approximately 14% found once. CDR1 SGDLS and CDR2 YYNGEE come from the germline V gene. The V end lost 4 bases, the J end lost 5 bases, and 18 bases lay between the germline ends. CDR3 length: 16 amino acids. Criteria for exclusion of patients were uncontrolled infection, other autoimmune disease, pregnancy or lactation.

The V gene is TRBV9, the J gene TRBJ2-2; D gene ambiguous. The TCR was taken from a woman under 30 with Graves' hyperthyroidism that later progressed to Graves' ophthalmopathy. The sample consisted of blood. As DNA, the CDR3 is TGTGCCAGCAGCCTCTCCGGTGGATTGAGGACCGGGGAGCTGTTTTTT. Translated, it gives CASSLSGGLRTGELFF.